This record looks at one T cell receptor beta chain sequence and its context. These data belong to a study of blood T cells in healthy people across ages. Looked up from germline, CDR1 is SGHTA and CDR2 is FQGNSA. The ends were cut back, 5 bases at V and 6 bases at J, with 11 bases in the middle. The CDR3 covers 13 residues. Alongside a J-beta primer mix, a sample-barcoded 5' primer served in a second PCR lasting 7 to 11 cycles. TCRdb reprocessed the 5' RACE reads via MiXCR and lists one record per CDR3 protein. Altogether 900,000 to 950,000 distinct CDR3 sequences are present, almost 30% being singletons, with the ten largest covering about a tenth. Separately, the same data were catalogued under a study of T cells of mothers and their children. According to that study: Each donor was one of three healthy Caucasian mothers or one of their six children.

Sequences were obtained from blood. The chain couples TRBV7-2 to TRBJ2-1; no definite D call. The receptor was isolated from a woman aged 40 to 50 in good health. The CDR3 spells CASSPAPVNEQFF. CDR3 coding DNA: TGTGCCAGCAGCCCCGCGCCCGTCAATGAGCAGTTCTTC.